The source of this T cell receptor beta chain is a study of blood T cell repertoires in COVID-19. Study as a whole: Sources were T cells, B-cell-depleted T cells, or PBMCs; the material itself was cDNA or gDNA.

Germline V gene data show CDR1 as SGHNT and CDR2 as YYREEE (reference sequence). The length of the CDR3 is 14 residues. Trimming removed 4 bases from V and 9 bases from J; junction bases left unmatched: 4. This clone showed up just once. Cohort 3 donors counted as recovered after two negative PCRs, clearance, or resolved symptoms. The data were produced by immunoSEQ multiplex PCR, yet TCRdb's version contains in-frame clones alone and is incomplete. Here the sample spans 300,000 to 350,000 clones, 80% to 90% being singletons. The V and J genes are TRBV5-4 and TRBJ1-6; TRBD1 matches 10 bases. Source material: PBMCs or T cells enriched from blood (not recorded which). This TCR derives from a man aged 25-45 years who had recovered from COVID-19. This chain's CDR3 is CASSPRDRGSPLHF. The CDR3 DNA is TGTGCCAGCAGCCCTAGGGACAGGGGTTCACCCCTCCACTTT.